What follows is one T cell receptor beta chain and its context. This record belongs to a study of T cell responses to AZD1222 COVID-19 vaccine. Clones were read by immunoSEQ multiplex PCR, and TCRdb kept only the in-frame ones, dropping some. Counted here are fewer than 110,000 clones, 90% to 95% occurring once; the ten biggest clones make up roughly 42%. Germline V gene lookup returns CDR1 SGHAT and CDR2 FQNNGV. The CDR3 is made up of 14 amino acids. V shed 3 bases and J shed 4 bases, with 10 bases lying between them. The specimen was peripheral blood, collected on day 0 of AZD1222 vaccination. This TCR derives from an adult in good health. The chain links TRBV11-2 to TRBJ1-5; TRBD1 is a possible D gene (5 bases). The CDR3 reads CASSFGGRNQPQHF. The CDR3 coding sequence is TGTGCCAGCAGCTTCGGGGGTAGGAATCAGCCCCAGCATTTT. Filled out from reference TRBV11-2 and TRBJ1-5, the complete variable domain reads EAGVAQSPRYKIIEKRQSVAFWCNPISGHATLYWYQQILGQGPKLLIQFQNNGVVDDSQLPKDRFSAERLKGVDSTLKIQPAKLEDSAVYLCASSFGGRNQPQHFGDGTRLSIL.